This is a list of T cell receptor beta chains from one sample in a study of blood T cells in healthy people across ages. TCRdb re-called the 5' RACE reads through MiXCR, storing one row per CDR3 protein. The sample has over a million distinct CDR3 sequences, under 45% seen once. Sequenced material: blood. These receptor sequences come from a woman in her sixties in good health. Both conserved end residues are part of each CDR3. D genes are given only for firm matches. Where a row states a size, it is once, few, many or the class of an expanded clone; other rows omit it.

v_gene	j_gene	abundance	d_gene	CDR3aa	CDR3nt
TRBV20-1	TRBJ2-7	.	.	CSAPRAYEQYF	TGCAGTGCTCCCAGGGCCTACGAGCAGTACTTC
TRBV3-1	TRBJ2-6	.	TRBD1	CASSQVLGGFGANVLTF	TGTGCCAGCAGCCAAGTTCTAGGGGGCTTTGGGGCCAACGTCCTGACTTTC
TRBV20-1	TRBJ2-3	many	TRBD2	CSAPPVREADTQYF	TGCAGTGCTCCTCCGGTGCGGGAGGCAGATACGCAGTATTTT
TRBV18	TRBJ2-7	few	.	CASSPLPWGQGIYEQYF	TGTGCCAGCTCACCACTTCCTTGGGGCCAGGGGATCTACGAGCAGTACTTC
TRBV7-3	TRBJ2-3	many	.	CASSRLGSTDTQYF	TGTGCCAGCAGCCGTCTTGGAAGCACAGATACGCAGTATTTT
TRBV6-5	TRBJ2-3	few	TRBD2	CASSYSATSGSSDTQYF	TGTGCCAGCAGTTACTCCGCGACTAGCGGGAGCTCAGATACGCAGTATTTT
TRBV2	TRBJ2-6	.	.	CASSESFGDFEANVLTF	TGTGCCAGCAGTGAATCGTTTGGGGACTTTGAGGCCAACGTCCTGACTTTC
TRBV6-6	TRBJ2-4	few	.	CASSLGRVKNIQYF	TGTGCCAGCAGTTTAGGCCGGGTCAAAAACATTCAGTACTTC
TRBV27	TRBJ2-5	.	TRBD1	CASTRSDREYNEQYF	TGTGCCAGCACCCGATCGGACAGGGAATACAATGAGCAGTACTTC
TRBV9	TRBJ2-1	.	.	CASSSLDNEQFF	TGTGCCAGCAGCTCCCTAGACAATGAGCAGTTCTTC
TRBV11-3	TRBJ2-7	.	.	CASSLRDSPPYEQYF	TGTGCCAGTAGCTTACGGGACTCCCCCCCCTACGAGCAGTACTTC
TRBV6-5	TRBJ2-4	few	.	CASSHDRILAKNIQYF	TGTGCCAGCAGTCATGACAGGATTTTAGCCAAAAACATTCAGTACTTC
TRBV5-1	TRBJ2-3	.	TRBD1	CASSLRTGGSTDTQYF	TGCGCCAGCAGCTTGCGAACAGGGGGTAGCACAGATACGCAGTATTTT
TRBV20-1	TRBJ2-5	.	.	CSAPRLDSETQYF	TGCAGTGCTCCCCGACTAGACTCAGAGACCCAGTACTTC
TRBV2	TRBJ1-4	.	TRBD1	CASHGSRGQGEKLFF	TGTGCCAGCCATGGAAGCAGGGGGCAGGGTGAAAAACTGTTTTTT
TRBV20-1	TRBJ2-7	few	TRBD1	CSARWATGVSYEQYF	TGCAGTGCTCGTTGGGCGACAGGGGTCTCCTACGAGCAGTACTTC
TRBV4-1	TRBJ1-1	.	.	CASSQEVGWRTEAFF	TGCGCCAGCAGCCAAGAGGTAGGGTGGAGGACTGAAGCTTTCTTT
TRBV21-1	TRBJ1-4	few	.	CASSKVGTGGRSANEKLFF	TGTGCCAGCAGCAAAGTCGGGACAGGGGGAAGATCAGCTAATGAAAAACTGTTTTTT
TRBV28	TRBJ2-5	.	.	CASSLPVVETQYF	TGTGCCAGCAGTTTGCCAGTTGTAGAGACCCAGTACTTC
TRBV21-1	TRBJ2-7	.	.	CASSIGLAGPPVYEQYF	TGTGCCAGCAGCATTGGACTAGCGGGGCCTCCCGTCTACGAGCAGTACTTC
TRBV5-1	TRBJ2-5	.	.	CASSGGGAGQETQYF	TGCGCCAGCAGCGGGGGAGGAGCCGGCCAAGAGACCCAGTACTTC
TRBV20-1	TRBJ2-7	many	.	CSASSPRREQYF	TGCAGTGCTAGCTCCCCAAGACGCGAGCAGTACTTC
TRBV4-2	TRBJ2-1	once	TRBD2	CARSSGSVHVQFF	TGTGCCAGGTCTAGCGGGAGTGTTCATGTGCAGTTCTTC
TRBV28	TRBJ2-6	.	TRBD1	CASSPGTGVVNVLTF	TGTGCCAGCAGTCCCGGGACAGGGGTAGTCAACGTCCTGACTTTC
TRBV15	TRBJ1-2	few	.	CATSAPGRSYGYTF	TGTGCCACCAGCGCACCGGGACGGAGCTATGGCTACACCTTC
TRBV6-5	TRBJ2-5	few	TRBD1	CASSSNRGTSRGQTQYF	TGTGCCAGCAGTTCCAACAGGGGAACATCCCGTGGGCAGACCCAGTACTTC
TRBV10-3	TRBJ1-2	.	TRBD1	CAVSERDRARSGYTF	TGTGCCGTCAGTGAGCGGGACAGGGCGAGGAGTGGCTACACCTTC
TRBV5-1	TRBJ1-5	few	TRBD1	CASSPGQGALSNQPQHF	TGCGCCAGCAGCCCTGGACAGGGGGCGCTCAGCAATCAGCCCCAGCATTTT
TRBV28	TRBJ2-1	.	.	CASSFSGFGQFF	TGTGCCAGCAGTTTCAGTGGGTTCGGGCAGTTCTTC
TRBV24-1	TRBJ2-2	.	TRBD1	CATSDTSGGNTGELFF	TGTGCCACCAGTGATACTTCAGGGGGCAACACCGGGGAGCTGTTTTTT
TRBV2	TRBJ2-5	.	TRBD2	CASSEASGRETQYF	TGTGCCAGCAGTGAAGCTAGCGGGAGAGAGACCCAGTACTTC
TRBV25-1	TRBJ1-1	few	.	CASSPTRALGTEAFF	TGTGCCAGCAGTCCGACCAGGGCACTCGGGACTGAAGCTTTCTTT
TRBV5-5	TRBJ2-1	few	TRBD2	CASSLKGLAGLLSQQFF	TGTGCCAGCAGCCTGAAGGGACTAGCGGGGCTATTGAGTCAGCAGTTCTTC
TRBV12-3/TRBV12-4	TRBJ2-1	many	TRBD1	CASSRTGPNSQFF	TGTGCCAGCAGCCGGACAGGGCCGAATTCCCAGTTCTTC
TRBV27	TRBJ2-1	.	TRBD1	CAGSSTGGRYNEQFF	TGTGCCGGCAGTTCGACAGGGGGCAGGTACAATGAGCAGTTCTTC
TRBV6-5	TRBJ2-6	.	TRBD1	CASSSWTGLGSGANVLTF	TGTGCCAGCAGTTCCTGGACAGGGTTAGGCTCTGGGGCCAACGTCCTGACTTTC
TRBV14	TRBJ1-2	few	TRBD1	CASSQDRGTDLYGYTF	TGTGCCAGCAGCCAAGATCGAGGGACAGACCTCTATGGCTACACCTTC
TRBV6-1	TRBJ2-7	.	.	CASSEGQGGLREQYF	TGTGCCAGCAGTGAAGGGCAGGGTGGCCTGCGCGAGCAGTACTTC
TRBV24-1	TRBJ2-1	few	TRBD2	CATSASGMNEQFF	TGTGCCACCAGTGCTAGCGGGATGAATGAGCAGTTCTTC
TRBV29-1	TRBJ2-7	.	.	CSVGSRGDYEQYF	TGCAGCGTTGGATCAAGGGGGGATTACGAGCAGTACTTC
TRBV20-1	TRBJ2-5	few	.	CSARGQRVEQETQYF	TGCAGTGCTAGAGGGCAGCGGGTGGAACAAGAGACCCAGTACTTC
TRBV12-3/TRBV12-4	TRBJ1-1	.	.	CASSLTIQGWNTEAFF	TGTGCCAGCAGTTTGACTATCCAGGGGTGGAACACTGAAGCTTTCTTT
TRBV18	TRBJ1-2	.	.	CASSPVTGAKGYTF	TGTGCCAGCTCACCAGTAACGGGGGCTAAAGGCTACACCTTC
TRBV7-9	TRBJ2-5	.	TRBD2	CASSDSGRVFMETQYF	TGTGCCAGCAGCGATAGCGGGAGGGTTTTCATGGAGACCCAGTACTTC
TRBV6-5	TRBJ2-3	.	.	CASSYGEGFTGTQYF	TGTGCCAGCAGTTACGGAGAGGGATTCACGGGTACGCAGTATTTT
TRBV6-1	TRBJ2-7	.	TRBD2	CASSLTSGSKSYEQYF	TGTGCCAGCAGTCTTACTAGCGGGAGTAAGTCCTACGAGCAGTACTTC
TRBV6-1	TRBJ2-5	.	.	CASRDPQGHNEQYF	TGTGCCAGTCGGGACCCCCAAGGCCACAATGAGCAGTACTTC
TRBV7-2	TRBJ2-3	few	TRBD2	CASSRGGQRTDTQYF	TGTGCCAGCAGCCGGGGGGGTCAGAGGACAGATACGCAGTATTTT
TRBV2	TRBJ2-3	few	.	CASKAGRGVDTQYF	TGTGCCAGCAAGGCGGGAAGGGGTGTGGATACGCAGTATTTT
TRBV2	TRBJ1-2	.	.	CASDFGPQATYGYTF	TGTGCCAGCGATTTTGGGCCCCAGGCTACCTATGGCTACACCTTC
TRBV27	TRBJ2-5	.	.	CASSLLGPQETQYF	TGTGCCAGCAGTTTATTGGGACCTCAAGAGACCCAGTACTTC
TRBV6-1	TRBJ2-3	.	.	CASSGPGRTDTQYF	TGTGCCAGCAGTGGACCAGGGCGCACAGATACGCAGTATTTT
TRBV10-2	TRBJ2-1	.	TRBD2	CASRREPYEQFF	TGCGCCAGCAGGCGGGAGCCATATGAGCAGTTCTTC